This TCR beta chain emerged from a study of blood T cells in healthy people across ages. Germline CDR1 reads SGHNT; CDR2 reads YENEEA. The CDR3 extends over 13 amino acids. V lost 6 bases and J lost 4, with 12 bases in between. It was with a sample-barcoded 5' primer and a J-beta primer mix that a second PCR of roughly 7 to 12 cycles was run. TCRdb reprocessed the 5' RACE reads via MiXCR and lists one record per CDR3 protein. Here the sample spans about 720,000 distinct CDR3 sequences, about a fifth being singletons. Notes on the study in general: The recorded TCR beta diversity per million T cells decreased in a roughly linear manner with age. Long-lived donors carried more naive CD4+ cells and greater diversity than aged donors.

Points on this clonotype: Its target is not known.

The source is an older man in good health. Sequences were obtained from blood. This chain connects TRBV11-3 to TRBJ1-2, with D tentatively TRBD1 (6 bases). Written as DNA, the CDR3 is TGTGCCAGCAGGCCTGGGGGCGGCTATGGCTACACCTTC. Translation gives CASRPGGGYGYTF.